This T cell receptor beta chain was captured in a study of T cell responses to AZD1222 COVID-19 vaccine. In its sample, this clone was seen a few times. Assay used: immunoSEQ multiplex PCR; TCRdb lists only in-frame clones, some missing. The data show over 55,000 clones, with roughly 80% seen just once and approximately 5.9% held by the top ten. Trimming removed 6 bases at V and 7 bases at J, with 16 bases between. Per the germline V gene, CDR1 is MNHEY and CDR2 is SVGAGI. The CDR3 contains 13 residues. The sample consisted of peripheral blood, taken 28 days after the second AZD1222 dose. The TCR sequence derives from an adult who received the AZD1222 COVID-19 vaccine. The genes are TRBV6-5 and TRBJ2-7; D is possibly TRBD2 (5 bases). The CDR3 DNA reads TGTGCCAGCAGAGAGATACTAGGTTATGAGCAGTACTTC. This codes for CASREILGYEQYF.